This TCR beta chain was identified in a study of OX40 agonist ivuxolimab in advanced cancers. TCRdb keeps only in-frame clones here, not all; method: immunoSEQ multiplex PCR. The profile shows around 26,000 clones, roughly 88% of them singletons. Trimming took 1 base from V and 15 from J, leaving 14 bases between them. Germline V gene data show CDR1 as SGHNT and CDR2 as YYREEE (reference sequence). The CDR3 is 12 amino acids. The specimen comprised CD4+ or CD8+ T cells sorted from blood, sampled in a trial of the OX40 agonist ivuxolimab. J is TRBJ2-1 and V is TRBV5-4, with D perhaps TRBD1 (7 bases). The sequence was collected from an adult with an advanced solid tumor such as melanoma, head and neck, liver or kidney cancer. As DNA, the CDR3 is TGTGCCAGCAGCTTGACAGGGACAGCGGGGTTCTTC. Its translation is CASSLTGTAGFF.